Given below is one T cell receptor beta chain in context. This clonotype was recorded many times. Its antigen is not yet known. No much larger clone is present one base from it, and per-base qualities are unavailable. These data are taken from a study of T cells in Graves' hyperthyroidism and ophthalmopathy (dated by TCRdb to the late 2010s). Study-level background: A discovery cohort of about a hundred patients, about 43 with Graves' ophthalmopathy and more than 55 with stable Graves' hyperthyroidism, was used to find distinguishing TCR V-J signatures. After blood sampling, hyperthyroidism patients were treated with methimazole at a starting dose of 30 mg daily, and ophthalmopathy patients were treated with high-dose intravenous methylprednisolone. Prospective prediction of ophthalmopathy was tested in an independent validation cohort of some 20 hyperthyroidism patients and 17 patients who later progressed to ophthalmopathy. The paper reports TCR Vbeta CDR3 sequencing of roughly 140 peripheral blood samples: over 40 ophthalmopathy, around 80 hyperthyroidism and 17 progressor patients. The study also compared thyroid tissue and blood T-cell repertoires from about six Graves' hyperthyroidism patients. The approximately 98 discovery patients were randomly divided into training and test sets at a 7:3 ratio. General conclusions and limits of the study: No statistical method was used to set the sample size in advance, and investigators knew the group allocation. A model built on a 13 V-J signature distinguished ophthalmopathy from stable hyperthyroidism, reaching approximately 89% sensitivity and about 81% specificity in cross-validation and 80%/75% in testing. In validation, progression to ophthalmopathy was predicted by the model with 70.59% sensitivity and nearly 75% specificity, a median of approximately 6.5 months before onset. Blood samples also contained most of the expanded thyroid clonotypes (frequency above 0.001), which suggests that blood repertoires may reflect thyroid immune responses.

Stable Graves' hyperthyroidism was defined as no progression to ophthalmopathy during 18 months of follow-up. Hyperthyroidism patients were newly diagnosed, had a disease duration of under 2 months, and were aged 18 to 65 years. The study excluded patients with uncontrolled infections, other autoimmune diseases, pregnancy or lactation. Diagnoses relied on clinical symptoms, serum thyroxine and TRAb, thyroid ultrasound and orbital computed tomography. Total RNA was extracted using Trizol reagent, and RNA quality was assessed on an Agilent 2100 Bioanalyzer. The germline V gene yields SGHTS for CDR1 and YDEGEE for CDR2. From the cysteine through the phenylalanine, the CDR3 covers 16 amino acids. The DNA shown is the 48-base CDR3, in frame from base 1. V loses 0 bases, J loses 1 base, and the germline ends lie 14 bases apart. The TCR beta CDR3 regions were amplified from RNA transcripts. The TCR CDR3 was subjected to a first round of RT-PCR using the HTBI primer set and the Qiagen OneStep RT-PCR kit. A second multiplex PCR round built the libraries, followed by size selection and purification. Libraries were sequenced paired-end with 100 bp reads on an Illumina HiSeq2000. In the source study's methods: SOAPnuke was used to process the raw data, with reads discarded if the reads contained adapters or uncalled bases, had a mean Phred below 15, or lacked an exact constant-primer or identifier match. COPE v1.2.5 was used to merge high-quality paired reads, and clonotypes were defined as unique nucleotide sequences. MiTCR v1.1 was used to align clonotypes to the IMGT TRBV, TRBD and TRBJ reference segments. The analysis was restricted to V-J combinations with a frequency above 0.0001, which together covered about 99% of the repertoires. The TCS score was defined as the ratio of F50 (clonal expansion) to E x V (chaos), calculated using BLOSUM62-based TCRdist between CDR3 peptides within each V-J. Welch's t-statistics and random forest reduced fewer than 550 V-J features to roughly 13, which were used in a naive Bayes classifier (R e1071). Thyroid-blood repertoire similarity was quantified with the Morisita-Horn index. The public reads were reprocessed in TCRdb via fastp at Q25 and MiXCR, keeping in-frame beta chains. Entries that share a CDR3 protein sequence are merged under the most common genes and DNA. The authors' filters were not applied to this entry. The sample table contains 500,000 to 600,000 distinct CDR3 sequences; only one count was recorded for 46% of them. The biggest ten clones account for about 8.3% of the sample.

The V and J segments used are TRBV5-8 and TRBJ2-7; the D region possibly corresponds to TRBD1 (6 bases align). This receptor was taken from a woman between 18 and 29 years old with Graves' hyperthyroidism. The sample was peripheral blood or thyroid tissue (not recorded which). CDR3 sequence: CASSLVGQFNSYEQYF. The DNA is as follows: TGTGCCAGCAGCTTGGTAGGACAGTTTAATTCCTACGAGCAGTACTTC.